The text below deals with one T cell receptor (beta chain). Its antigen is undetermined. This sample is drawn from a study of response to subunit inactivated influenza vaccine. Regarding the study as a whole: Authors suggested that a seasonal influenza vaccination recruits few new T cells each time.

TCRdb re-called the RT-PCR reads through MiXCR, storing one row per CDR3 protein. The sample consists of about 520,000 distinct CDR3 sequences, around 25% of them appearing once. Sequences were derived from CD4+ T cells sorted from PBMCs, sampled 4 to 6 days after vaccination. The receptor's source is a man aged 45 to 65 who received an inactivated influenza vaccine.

CDR3 coding DNA: TGCGCCAGCAGCCGGACCGGGACTGCGAGCTACGAGCAGTACTTC. It codes for CASSRTGTASYEQYF. This rearrangement joins TRBV10-2 to TRBJ2-7; a weak D match, TRBD2 (6 bases). This CDR3 region has 15 residues. With 6 bases removed from V and 3 bases from J, the gap between germline ends came to 18 bases. CDR1 is WSHSY, CDR2 SAAADI, per germline.